These 4 T cell receptor beta chains share one sample of origin, sequenced in a study of response to subunit inactivated influenza vaccine. MiXCR was run by TCRdb on the RT-PCR reads, yielding one entry per CDR3 protein. The sample includes a few hundred thousand distinct CDR3 sequences, just over 20% of them seen just once. Here the sequenced sample was PBMCs from blood, taken less than 22 months after vaccination. The receptors originated from a man aged 50 to 69 who received an inactivated influenza vaccine.

This sequence joins TRBV7-8 and TRBJ2-7, with D perhaps TRBD1 (5 bases). The V end lost 5 bases, the J end lost 0 bases, and 11 bases lay between the germline ends. Per the germline V gene, CDR1 is SGHVS and CDR2 is FQNEAQ. The CDR3 contains 14 residues. The CDR3 here is CASSGARVSYEQYF. Here the CDR3 DNA reads TGTGCCAGCAGCGGGGCTCGAGTCTCCTACGAGCAGTACTTC.

The V gene is TRBV10-3, the J gene TRBJ2-5; 7 nucleotides match TRBD2. V gave up 11 bases and J gave up 5 bases; unmatched junction bases: 14. Germline CDR1 is ENHRY and CDR2 is SYGVKD. This CDR3 region has 14 residues. CDR3 amino acids: CASAGVGGSETQYF. The CDR3 coding sequence is TGTGCCTCGGCGGGGGTCGGTGGGTCCGAGACCCAGTACTTC.

The sample holds a few counts of this clonotype. The chain has TRBV6-2 or TRBV6-3 and TRBJ1-2; D is possibly TRBD1 (5 bases). Trimming shortened V by 7 bases and J by 7 bases, and 16 bases separated the two germline ends. Germline-derived CDR1 and CDR2 are MNHEY and SVGEGT. CDR3 length equals 13 residues. As DNA, the CDR3 is TGTGCCAGCACACAAGGGACCGGCAGTGGCTACACCTTC. Protein sequence: CASTQGTGSGYTF.

The V call is TRBV20-1, the J call TRBJ2-3; D tentatively reads TRBD1 or TRBD2 (7 bases each). The CDR3 totals 16 residues. The germline V gene encodes CDR1 DFQATT and CDR2 SNEGSKA (reference sequence). V lost 3 bases and J 2 bases, leaving 18 bases between the germline ends. DNA of the CDR3: TGCAGTGCTAGGAAGGGGGCGGGAGTGGTCACAGATACGCAGTATTTT. It encodes CSARKGAGVVTDTQYF.